Presented here are 11 T cell receptor beta chains from one specimen sequenced in a study of cytomegalovirus exposure and HLA in healthy donors. Researchers ran the PCR with 60 Vbeta and 13 Jbeta primers. The assay was immunoSEQ multiplex PCR, and TCRdb's table has in-frame clones only and misses some. The data show around 180,000 clones, with around 82% seen just once and 2% to 2.5% held by the top ten. Sequenced input: PBMCs. All receptors derive from a man in his 60s in good health and CMV-seronegative.

The gene calls are TRBV19 and TRBJ1-1; 7 nucleotides line up with TRBD1. The germline CDR1 and CDR2 sequences are LNHDA and SQIVND (reference sequence). After removal of 4 bases from V and 3 bases from J, the junction contained 5 bases not matched to a gene. The CDR3 is made up of 14 amino acids. The CDR3, as DNA: TGTGCCAGTAGTACAGGGGGATGGGACACTGAAGCTTTCTTT. Amino acids: CASSTGGWDTEAFF.

This clone was counted between two and nine times. The chain carries TRBV6-1 and TRBJ2-7; D possibly corresponds to TRBD1 (6 bases). Trimming left V 2 bases short and J 0 bases short, with 17 bases between. Germline CDR1 reads MNHNS; CDR2 reads SASEGT. CDR3 length: 17 residues. The CDR3 region has the DNA TGTGCCAGCAGTGAATTTTGGGTGGACAGCCGCTCCTACGAGCAGTACTTC. Protein: CASSEFWVDSRSYEQYF.

This clone came up many times. V gene TRBV4-3 combines with J gene TRBJ1-1; the match to TRBD1 covers 7 bases. V trimming: 1 base; J trimming: 0 bases; junction bases outside the gene matches: 23. This CDR3 spans 22 amino acids. Per the germline V gene, CDR1 is LGHNA and CDR2 is YSLEER. CDR3 loop: CASSQVAYTRDSLFKMNTEAFF. The CDR3 DNA sequence: TGCGCCAGCAGCCAAGTGGCCTATACCCGGGACAGCTTATTCAAGATGAACACTGAAGCTTTCTTT.

This sequence joins TRBV29-1 and TRBJ2-7; perhaps TRBD1 as D (5 bases). V lost 4 bases and J lost 6, with 13 bases in between. This CDR3 comprises 12 residues. Germline CDR1 reads SQVTM; CDR2 reads ANQGSEA. The CDR3 spells CSVGTGPLEQYF. DNA of the CDR3: TGCAGCGTTGGCACAGGACCTCTCGAGCAGTACTTC.

The rearrangement uses TRBV19 and TRBJ1-4, with 9 bases matching TRBD1. In germline, CDR1 is LNHDA, CDR2 SQIVND (reference sequence). CDR3 size: 15 residues. V lost 4 bases and J lost 5; bases outside the gene matches: 5. The CDR3 sequence is CASSRVGTGNEKLFF. In nucleotides, the CDR3 is TGTGCCAGTAGTAGGGTTGGGACAGGGAATGAAAAACTGTTTTTT.

This clone was observed a handful of times. The DNA of the CDR3 is TGTGCCAGCAGACCGGGGTTTGAGGTCTACAATGAGCAGTTCTTC. Amino acids: CASRPGFEVYNEQFF. The chain links TRBV2 to TRBJ2-1; D may be TRBD2 (5 bases). Germline CDR1 SNHLY, CDR2 FYNNEI. The V end lost 6 bases, the J end lost 3 bases, and 15 bases lay between the germline ends. This CDR3 contains 15 residues.

The gene calls are TRBV5-6 and TRBJ1-1, with D perhaps TRBD1 (5 bases). With 0 bases removed from V and 1 base from J, the gap between germline ends came to 10 bases. This CDR3 comprises 15 residues. CDR1 is SGHDT and CDR2 is YYEEEE in the germline V gene. The CDR3 DNA reads as TGTGCCAGCAGCTTGGGTTGGGGCAGGAACACTGAAGCTTTCTTT. Its translation: CASSLGWGRNTEAFF.

As regards this clone: The sample holds other DNA sequences that translate to the same CDR3. This chain joins TRBV9 and TRBJ1-5, with 9 bases matching TRBD1. Germline V CDR1 and CDR2: SGDLS, YYNGEE. Trimming cost V 0 bases and J 5 bases; bases outside gene matches: 0. CDR3 length equals 14 residues. The DNA for the CDR3 is TGTGCCAGCAGCGTAGGGACAGGGGATCAGCCCCAGCATTTT. Protein product: CASSVGTGDQPQHF.

This clone was detected once. The chain combines TRBV6-5 with TRBJ2-5; D uncertain. Trimming stripped 5 bases from V and 2 bases from J, with 12 bases between. CDR1 and CDR2 (germline): MNHEY, SVGAGI. The CDR3 consists of 14 residues. The CDR3 coding sequence is TGTGCCAGCAGTAAGTCAGGCAAACAAGAGACCCAGTACTTC. Translating it yields CASSKSGKQETQYF.

The rearrangement uses TRBV7-6 and TRBJ1-3, with a possible D match to TRBD1 (5 bases). Trimming removed 2 bases at V and 0 bases at J, with 14 bases between. Germline CDR1 reads SGHVS; CDR2 reads FNYEAQ. The CDR3 runs 17 residues. In DNA, the CDR3 is TGTGCCAGCAGCTTAAAAACAGGCAAGATCTCTGGAAACACCATATATTTT. Its translation: CASSLKTGKISGNTIYF.

This chain connects TRBV15 to TRBJ1-2, with 8 bases aligning to TRBD1. CDR3 length: 15 residues. J was trimmed by 5 bases and V by 4 bases; bases with no gene match: 9. In germline, CDR1 is LNHNV, CDR2 YYDKDF (reference sequence). Here the CDR3 reads CATSITLGQGYGYTF. DNA for the CDR3: TGTGCCACCAGCATAACTCTTGGACAGGGATATGGCTACACCTTC.